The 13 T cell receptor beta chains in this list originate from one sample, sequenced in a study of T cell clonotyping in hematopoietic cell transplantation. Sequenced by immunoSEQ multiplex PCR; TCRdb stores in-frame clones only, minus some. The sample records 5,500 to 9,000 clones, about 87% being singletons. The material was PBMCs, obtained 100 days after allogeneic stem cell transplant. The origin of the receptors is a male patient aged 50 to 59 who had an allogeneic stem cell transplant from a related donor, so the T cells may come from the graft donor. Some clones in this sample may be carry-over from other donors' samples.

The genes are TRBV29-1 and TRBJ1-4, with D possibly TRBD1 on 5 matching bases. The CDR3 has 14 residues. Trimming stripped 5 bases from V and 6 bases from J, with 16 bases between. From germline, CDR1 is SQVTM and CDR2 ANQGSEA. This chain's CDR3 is CSVLKAPGYEKLFF. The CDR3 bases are TGCAGCGTTTTAAAGGCACCAGGGTATGAAAAACTGTTTTTT.

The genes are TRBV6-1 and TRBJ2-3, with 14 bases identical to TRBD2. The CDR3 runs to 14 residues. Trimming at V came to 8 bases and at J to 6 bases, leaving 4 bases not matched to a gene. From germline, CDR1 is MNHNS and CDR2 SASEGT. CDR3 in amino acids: CASGTSGSLDTQYF. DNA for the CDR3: TGTGCCAGCGGGACTAGCGGGAGTCTTGATACGCAGTATTTT.

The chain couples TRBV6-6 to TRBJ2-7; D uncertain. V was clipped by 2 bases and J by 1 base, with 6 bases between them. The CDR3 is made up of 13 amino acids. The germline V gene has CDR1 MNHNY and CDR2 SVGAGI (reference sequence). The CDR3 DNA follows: TGTGCCAGCAGTTACGGGCAGTCCTACGAGCAGTACTTC. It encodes CASSYGQSYEQYF.

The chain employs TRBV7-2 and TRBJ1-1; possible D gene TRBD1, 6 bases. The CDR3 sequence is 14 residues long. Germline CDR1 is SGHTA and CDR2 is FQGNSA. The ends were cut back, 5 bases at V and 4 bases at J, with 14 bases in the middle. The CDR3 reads CASSRKQGSTEAFF. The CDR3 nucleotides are TGTGCCAGCAGCCGAAAACAGGGAAGCACTGAAGCTTTCTTT.

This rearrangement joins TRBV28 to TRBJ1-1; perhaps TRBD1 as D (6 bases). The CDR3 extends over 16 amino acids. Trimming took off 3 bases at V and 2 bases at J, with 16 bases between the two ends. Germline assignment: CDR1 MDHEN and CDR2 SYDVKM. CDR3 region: CASSLLHQGINTEAFF. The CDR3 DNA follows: TGTGCCAGCAGTTTGCTACACCAGGGGATTAACACTGAAGCTTTCTTT.

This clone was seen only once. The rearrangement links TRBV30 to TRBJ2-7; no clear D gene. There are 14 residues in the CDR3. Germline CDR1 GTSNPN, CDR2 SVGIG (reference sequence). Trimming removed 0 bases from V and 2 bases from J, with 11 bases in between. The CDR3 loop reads CAWSVSGITYEQYF. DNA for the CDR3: TGTGCCTGGAGTGTATCTGGGATTACCTACGAGCAGTACTTC. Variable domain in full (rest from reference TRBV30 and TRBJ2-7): SQTIHQWPATLVQPVGSPLSLECTVEGTSNPNLYWYRQAAGRGLQLLFYSVGIGQISSEVPQNLSASRPQDRQFILSSKKLLLSDSGFYLCAWSVSGITYEQYFGPGTRLTVT.

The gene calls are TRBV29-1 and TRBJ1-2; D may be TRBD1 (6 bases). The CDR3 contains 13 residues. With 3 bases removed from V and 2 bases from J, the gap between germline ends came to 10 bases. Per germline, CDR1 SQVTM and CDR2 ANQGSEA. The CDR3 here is CSVDRGGNYGYTF. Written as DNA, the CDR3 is TGCAGCGTTGACCGTGGGGGCAACTATGGCTACACCTTC. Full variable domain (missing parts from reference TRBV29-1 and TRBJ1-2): SAVISQKPSRDICQRGTSLTIQCQVDSQVTMMFWYRQQPGQSLTLIATANQGSEATYESGFVIDKFPISRPNLTFSTLTVSNMSPEDSSIYLCSVDRGGNYGYTFGSGTRLTVV.

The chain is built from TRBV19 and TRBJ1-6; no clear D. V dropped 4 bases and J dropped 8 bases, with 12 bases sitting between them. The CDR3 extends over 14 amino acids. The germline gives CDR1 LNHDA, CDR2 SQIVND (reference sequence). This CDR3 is CASSTFLTDSPLHF. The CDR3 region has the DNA TGTGCCAGTAGTACCTTCCTGACCGATTCACCCCTCCACTTT.

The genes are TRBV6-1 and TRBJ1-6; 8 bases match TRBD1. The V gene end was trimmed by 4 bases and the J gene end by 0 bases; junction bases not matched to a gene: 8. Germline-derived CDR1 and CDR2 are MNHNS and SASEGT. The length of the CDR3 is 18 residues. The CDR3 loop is CASSGGQGQSSYNSPLHF. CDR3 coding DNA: TGTGCCAGCAGTGGTGGACAGGGACAGAGCTCCTATAATTCACCCCTCCACTTT.

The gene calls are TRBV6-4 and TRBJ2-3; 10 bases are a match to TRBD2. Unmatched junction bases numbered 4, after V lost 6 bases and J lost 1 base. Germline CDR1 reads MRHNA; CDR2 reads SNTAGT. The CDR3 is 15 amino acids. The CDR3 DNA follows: TGTGCCAGCAGCTCCGGGACTAGCGGCACAGATACGCAGTATTTT. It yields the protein CASSSGTSGTDTQYF.

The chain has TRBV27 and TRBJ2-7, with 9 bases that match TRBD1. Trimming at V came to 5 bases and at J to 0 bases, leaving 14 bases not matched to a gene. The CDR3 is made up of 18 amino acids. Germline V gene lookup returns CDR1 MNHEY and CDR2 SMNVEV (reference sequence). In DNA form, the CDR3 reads TGTGCCAGCAGTGGGGGCCGTGGAGAGGGACAGGGCTCCTACGAGCAGTACTTC. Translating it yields CASSGGRGEGQGSYEQYF.

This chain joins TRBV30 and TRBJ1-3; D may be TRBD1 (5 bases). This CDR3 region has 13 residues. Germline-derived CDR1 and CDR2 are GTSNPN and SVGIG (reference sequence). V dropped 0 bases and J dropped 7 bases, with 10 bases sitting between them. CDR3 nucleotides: TGTGCCTGGAGTGTACTCGGGGGGAACACCATATATTTT. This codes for CAWSVLGGNTIYF.

CDR3 nucleotide sequence: TGCGCCAGCAGCCAAGAAGCGGGAGGACCAGATACGCAGTATTTT. Protein product: CASSQEAGGPDTQYF. The rearrangement joins TRBV4-3 to TRBJ2-3, with 9 bases fitting TRBD2. CDR1 is LGHNA, CDR2 YSLEER, per germline. CDR3 length: 15 amino acids. The ends lost 0 bases at V and 4 bases at J; junction bases unmatched: 2.